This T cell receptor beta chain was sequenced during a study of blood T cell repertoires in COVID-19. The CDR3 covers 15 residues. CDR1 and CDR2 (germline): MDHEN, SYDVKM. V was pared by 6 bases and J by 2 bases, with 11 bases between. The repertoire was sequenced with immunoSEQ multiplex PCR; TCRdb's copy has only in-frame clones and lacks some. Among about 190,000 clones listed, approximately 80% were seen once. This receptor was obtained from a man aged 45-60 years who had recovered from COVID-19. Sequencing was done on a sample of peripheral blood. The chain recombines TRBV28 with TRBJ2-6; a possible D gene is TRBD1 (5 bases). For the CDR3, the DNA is TGTGCCAGCAGCCGCCACAGGACTGGGGCCAACGTCCTGACTTTC. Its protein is CASSRHRTGANVLTF.